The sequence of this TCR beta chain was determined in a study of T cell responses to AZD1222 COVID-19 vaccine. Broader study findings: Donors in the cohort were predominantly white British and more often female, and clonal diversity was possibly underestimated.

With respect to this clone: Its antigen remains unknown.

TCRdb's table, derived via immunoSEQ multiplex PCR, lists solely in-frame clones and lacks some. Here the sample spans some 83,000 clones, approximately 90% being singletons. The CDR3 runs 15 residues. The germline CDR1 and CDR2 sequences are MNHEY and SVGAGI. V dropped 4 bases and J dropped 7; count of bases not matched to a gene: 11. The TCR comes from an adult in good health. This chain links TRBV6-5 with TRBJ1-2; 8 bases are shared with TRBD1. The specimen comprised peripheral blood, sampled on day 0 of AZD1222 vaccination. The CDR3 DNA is TGTGCCAGCAGTTTACAACAGGGGGGGAGAAGTGGCTACACCTTC. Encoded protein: CASSLQQGGRSGYTF.